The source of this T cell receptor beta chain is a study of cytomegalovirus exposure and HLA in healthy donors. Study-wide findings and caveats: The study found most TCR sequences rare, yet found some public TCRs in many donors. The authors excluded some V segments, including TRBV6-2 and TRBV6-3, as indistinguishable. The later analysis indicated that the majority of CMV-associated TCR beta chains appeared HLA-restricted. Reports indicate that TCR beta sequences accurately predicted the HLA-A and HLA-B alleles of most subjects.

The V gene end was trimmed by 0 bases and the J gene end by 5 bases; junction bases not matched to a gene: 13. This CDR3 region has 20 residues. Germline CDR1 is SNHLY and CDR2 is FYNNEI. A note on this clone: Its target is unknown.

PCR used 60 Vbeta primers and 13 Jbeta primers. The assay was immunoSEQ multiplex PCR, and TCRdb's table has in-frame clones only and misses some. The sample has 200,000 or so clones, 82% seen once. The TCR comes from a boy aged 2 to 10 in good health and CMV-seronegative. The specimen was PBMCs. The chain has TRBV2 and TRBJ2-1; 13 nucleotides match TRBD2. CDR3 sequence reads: CASSEAVGLAGAGWDNEQFF. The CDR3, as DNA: TGTGCCAGCAGTGAAGCCGTAGGACTAGCGGGGGCCGGGTGGGACAATGAGCAGTTCTTC.